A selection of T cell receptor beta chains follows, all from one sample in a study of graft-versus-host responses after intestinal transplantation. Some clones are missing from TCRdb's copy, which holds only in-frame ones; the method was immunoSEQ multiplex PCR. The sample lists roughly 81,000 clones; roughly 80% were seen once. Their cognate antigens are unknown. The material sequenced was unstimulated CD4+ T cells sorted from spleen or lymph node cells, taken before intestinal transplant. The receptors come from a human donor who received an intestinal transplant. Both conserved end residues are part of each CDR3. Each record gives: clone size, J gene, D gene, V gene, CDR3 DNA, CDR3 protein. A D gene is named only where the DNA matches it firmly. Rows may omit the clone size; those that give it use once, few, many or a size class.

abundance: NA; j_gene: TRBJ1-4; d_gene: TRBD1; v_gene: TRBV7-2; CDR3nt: TGTGCCAGCAGCTTGGACAGGGCCCATGAAAAACTGTTTTTT; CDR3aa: CASSLDRAHEKLFF
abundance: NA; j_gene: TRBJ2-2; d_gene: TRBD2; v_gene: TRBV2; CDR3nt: TGTGCCAGCAGTGTAGCGGGAGCGCCCACCGGGGAGCTGTTTTTT; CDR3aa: CASSVAGAPTGELFF
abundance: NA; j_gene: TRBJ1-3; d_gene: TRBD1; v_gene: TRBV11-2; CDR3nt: TGTGCCAGCAGCTTCACCGGGACAGGCTCTGGAAACACCATATATTTT; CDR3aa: CASSFTGTGSGNTIYF
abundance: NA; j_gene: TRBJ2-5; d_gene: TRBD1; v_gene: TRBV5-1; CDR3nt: TGCGCCAGCCGCCGGACAGGGGGAGAGACCCAGTACTTC; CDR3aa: CASRRTGGETQYF
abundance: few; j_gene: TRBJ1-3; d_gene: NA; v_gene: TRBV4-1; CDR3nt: TGCGCCAGCAGCCAAGATCCCCACCCTTTCTCCACACAGGGCATCTCTGGAAACACCATATATTTT; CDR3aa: CASSQDPHPFSTQGISGNTIYF
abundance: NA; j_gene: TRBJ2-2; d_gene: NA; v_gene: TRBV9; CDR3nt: TGTGCCAGCAGCGTCGATTTAGCCGGTGGGGAGCTGTTTTTT; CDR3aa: CASSVDLAGGELFF
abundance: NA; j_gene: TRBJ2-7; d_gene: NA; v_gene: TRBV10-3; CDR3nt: TGTGCCATCAGTAGGCGGGATGAGGAGCAGTACTTC; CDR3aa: CAISRRDEEQYF
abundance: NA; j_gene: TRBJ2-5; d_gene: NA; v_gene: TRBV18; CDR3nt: TGTGCCAGCTCACCTTTGCCAGGCCCCGGGAAGTACCAAGAGACCCAGTACTTC; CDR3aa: CASSPLPGPGKYQETQYF
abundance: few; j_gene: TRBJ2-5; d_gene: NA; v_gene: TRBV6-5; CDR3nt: TGTGCCAGCAGCAGGGGGGTCCAAGAGACCCAGTACTTC; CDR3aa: CASSRGVQETQYF
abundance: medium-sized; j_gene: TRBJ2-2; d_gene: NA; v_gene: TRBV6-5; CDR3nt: TGTGCCAGCAGCCGGGGGACCGGGGAGCTGTTTTTT; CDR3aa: CASSRGTGELFF
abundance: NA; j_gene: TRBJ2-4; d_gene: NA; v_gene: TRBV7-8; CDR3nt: TGTGCCAGCAGCTTAGCCCCTGCCTTCGGGATTCAGTACTTC; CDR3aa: CASSLAPAFGIQYF
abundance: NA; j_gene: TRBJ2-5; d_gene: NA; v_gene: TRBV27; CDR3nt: TGTGCCAGCAAGGGGTTGTGGGAGACCCAGTACTTC; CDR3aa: CASKGLWETQYF
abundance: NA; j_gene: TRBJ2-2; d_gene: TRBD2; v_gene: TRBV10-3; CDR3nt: TGTGCCATCAGTGCGCTAGCGGAGGACACCGGGGAGCTGTTTTTT; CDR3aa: CAISALAEDTGELFF
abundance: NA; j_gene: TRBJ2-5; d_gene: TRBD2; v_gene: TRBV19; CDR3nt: TGTGCCAGTAGTATAGGGGGCGGGAGGGAGACCCAGTACTTC; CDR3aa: CASSIGGGRETQYF
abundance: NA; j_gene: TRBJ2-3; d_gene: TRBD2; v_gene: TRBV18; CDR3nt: TGTGCCAGCTCACCAAGCCTAGCGGGGTTGGATACGCAGTATTTT; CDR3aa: CASSPSLAGLDTQYF
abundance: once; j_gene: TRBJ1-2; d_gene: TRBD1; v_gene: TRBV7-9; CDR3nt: TGTGCCAGCAGCTTACTTGGACAGGGGGCTAATGGCTACACCTTC; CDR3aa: CASSLLGQGANGYTF
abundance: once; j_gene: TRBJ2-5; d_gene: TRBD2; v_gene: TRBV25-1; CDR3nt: TGTGCCAGCAGTGCGGGACTAGCGGGTCCAGAGACCCAGTACTTC; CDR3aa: CASSAGLAGPETQYF
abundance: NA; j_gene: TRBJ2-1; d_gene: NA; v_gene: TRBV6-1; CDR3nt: TGTGCCAGCAGTGAACTGGAGACGAACTACAATGAGCAGTTCTTC; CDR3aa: CASSELETNYNEQFF
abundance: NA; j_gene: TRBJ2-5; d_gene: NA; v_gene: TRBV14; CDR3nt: TGTGCCAGCAGCCAAGATCTGGCGGGGCAAGAGGCCCAGTACTTC; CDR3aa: CASSQDLAGQEAQYF
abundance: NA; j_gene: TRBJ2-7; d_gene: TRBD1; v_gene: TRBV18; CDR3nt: TGTGCCAGCTCACCCCCGGGACAGGCCTTCTACGAGCAGTACTTC; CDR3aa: CASSPPGQAFYEQYF
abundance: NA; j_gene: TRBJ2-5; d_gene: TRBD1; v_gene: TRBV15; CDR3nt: TGTGCCACCAGCAGAGGACGGGACAGTGGAAGAGAGACCCAGTACTTC; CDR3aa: CATSRGRDSGRETQYF
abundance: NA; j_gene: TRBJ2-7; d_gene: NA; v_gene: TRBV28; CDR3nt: TGTGCCAGCAGTTCAGGGTCAGGCTCCTACGAGCAGTACTTC; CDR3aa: CASSSGSGSYEQYF
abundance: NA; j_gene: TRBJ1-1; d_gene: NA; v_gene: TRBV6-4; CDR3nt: TGTGCCTCGTCACGCGGGCCGGAGGATGGAGGCACTGAAGCTTTCTTT; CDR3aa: CASSRGPEDGGTEAFF
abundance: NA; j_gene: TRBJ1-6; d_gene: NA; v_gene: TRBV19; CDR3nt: TGTGCCAGTAGTATTTCCCCGACAGGTCTAGATTCACCCCTCCACTTT; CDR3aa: CASSISPTGLDSPLHF
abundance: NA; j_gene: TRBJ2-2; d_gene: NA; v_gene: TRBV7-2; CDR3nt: TGTGCCAGCAGCTTAAAGACTAGTGGAACCGGGGAGCTGTTTTTT; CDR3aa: CASSLKTSGTGELFF